These 28 T cell receptor beta chains were all obtained from the same sample, sequenced in a study of T cell responses to AZD1222 COVID-19 vaccine. The assay was immunoSEQ multiplex PCR, and TCRdb's table has in-frame clones only and misses some. The sample contains approximately 110,000 clones, around 87% of which appear only once. Sequenced material: peripheral blood, taken on day 0 of AZD1222 vaccination. Every receptor here comes from an adult in good health.

The chain has TRBV19 and TRBJ1-6; D gene ambiguous. This CDR3 is built from 18 residues. V was cut by 3 bases and J by 0 bases, with 15 bases left in between. Germline CDR1 LNHDA, CDR2 SQIVND (reference sequence). CDR3 region: CASSMVAIGSSYNSPLHF. CDR3 coding DNA: TGTGCCAGTAGTATGGTTGCAATCGGGAGCTCCTATAATTCACCCCTCCACTTT.

V and J are TRBV7-2 and TRBJ2-7, with D tentatively TRBD1 or TRBD2 (6 bases each). This CDR3 has 14 residues. Trimming stripped 0 bases from V and 3 bases from J, with 9 bases between. Germline CDR1 SGHTA, CDR2 FQGNSA. The CDR3 region is CASSLAGGHYEQYF. As DNA, the CDR3 is TGTGCCAGCAGCTTAGCGGGGGGCCACTACGAGCAGTACTTC.

The V and J genes are TRBV7-9 and TRBJ2-2, with 9 bases matching TRBD1. CDR3 length equals 14 residues. Germline V gene data show CDR1 as SEHNR and CDR2 as FQNEAQ (reference sequence). V was pared by 5 bases and J by 7 bases, with 5 bases of the junction left unmatched. Written as DNA, the CDR3 is TGTGCCAGCAGCGCCGGACAGGGGATCGGGGAGCTGTTTTTT. Its translation: CASSAGQGIGELFF.

There are a few counts of this clone. V gene TRBV2 combines with J gene TRBJ1-1, with TRBD1 matching over 8 bases. Per germline, CDR1 SNHLY and CDR2 FYNNEI. The junction had 13 bases not matched to a gene; V was cut back by 4 bases and J by 3 bases. The CDR3 has 17 residues. CDR3 in amino acids: CASSAGQGDGWHTEAFF. Here the CDR3 DNA reads TGTGCCAGCAGTGCAGGACAGGGTGACGGGTGGCACACTGAAGCTTTCTTT.

The rearrangement links TRBV9 to TRBJ2-1, with 16 bases fitting TRBD2. Germline CDR1 reads SGDLS; CDR2 reads YYNGEE. This CDR3 has 17 residues. The V gene end was trimmed by 0 bases and the J gene end by 8 bases; junction bases not matched to a gene: 5. The CDR3 sequence is CASSVEGLAGGLDEQFF. Here the CDR3 DNA reads TGTGCCAGCAGCGTAGAGGGACTAGCGGGGGGGCTCGATGAGCAGTTCTTC.

V and J are TRBV12-3 or TRBV12-4 and TRBJ1-6; 7 bases align to TRBD1. The CDR3 contains 13 residues. V lost 6 bases to trimming and J lost 10 bases; unmatched junction nucleotides: 6. CDR3 in amino acids: CASRDRAQSPLHF. CDR3 sequence (DNA): TGTGCCAGCAGAGACAGGGCTCAATCACCCCTCCACTTT.

This clone was seen only once. V usage is TRBV27 and J usage is TRBJ1-1; D gene unclear. The CDR3 is 14 residues long. The germline V and J ends were trimmed by 5 bases and 1 base, with 11 bases remaining between them. The germline V gene has CDR1 MNHEY and CDR2 SMNVEV (reference sequence). The CDR3 region has the DNA TGTGCCAGCAGTCCACTACAAGGGAACACTGAAGCTTTCTTT. It specifies CASSPLQGNTEAFF.

V is TRBV5-4 and J is TRBJ2-7; 13 bases map to TRBD2. The CDR3 is 16 residues long. Germline V gene lookup returns CDR1 SGHNT and CDR2 YYREEE (reference sequence). Trimming at V came to 2 bases and at J to 2 bases, leaving 4 bases not matched to a gene. The CDR3 loop reads CASSLGGTSGAYEQYF. DNA of the CDR3: TGTGCCAGCAGCTTAGGGGGGACTAGCGGGGCCTACGAGCAGTACTTC.

This chain connects TRBV6-4 to TRBJ2-1; 9 bases line up with TRBD1. Trimming took 0 bases from V and 1 from J; bases not matched to a gene: 1. This CDR3 has 16 residues. Germline V CDR1 and CDR2: MRHNA, SNTAGT. CDR3 sequence: CASSDSGTGSYNEQFF. CDR3 bases: TGTGCCAGCAGTGACTCGGGGACAGGGTCCTACAATGAGCAGTTCTTC.

This sequence joins TRBV19 and TRBJ1-6; tentatively, D is TRBD1 (5 bases). The CDR3 runs to 15 residues. The germline CDR1 and CDR2 sequences are LNHDA and SQIVND (reference sequence). V was shortened by 4 bases and J by 15 bases, with 22 bases between the two germline ends. The CDR3 DNA follows: TGTGCCAGTAGTAGGGGGGAGTGGGGTCGCCGCGGCCTCCACTTT. Its protein is CASSRGEWGRRGLHF.

The gene calls are TRBV1 and TRBJ1-5; the table assigns TRBD1, which was not confirmed against the DNA. TRBV1 is shown as a pseudogene. CDR3 length: 15 residues. The CDR3 loop reads CTSSQSVQVNQPQHF. CDR3 nucleotide sequence: TGCACCAGCAGCCAAAGTGTGCAGGTCAATCAGCCCCAGCATTTT.

The chain is built from TRBV6-1 and TRBJ2-5, with 7 bases aligning to TRBD1. CDR1 and CDR2 (germline): MNHNS, SASEGT. The length of the CDR3 is 16 residues. With V trimmed by 3 bases and J by 1 base, 8 bases remained unmatched. The CDR3 DNA follows: TGTGCCAGCAGTGACCCGGGACAGACTCTCCAAGAGACCCAGTACTTC. This gives the protein CASSDPGQTLQETQYF.

The rearrangement uses TRBV7-9 and TRBJ2-7, with TRBD2 matching over 11 bases. The V segment lost 0 bases and the J segment 5 bases; nucleotides outside the gene matches: 9. This CDR3 spans 17 amino acids. Per the germline V gene, CDR1 is SEHNR and CDR2 is FQNEAQ (reference sequence). The CDR3 coding sequence is TGTGCCAGCAGCTTAGCACACGTAGCGGGGGGGCCCCACGAGCAGTACTTC. It yields the protein CASSLAHVAGGPHEQYF.

This clone is a singleton in its sample. The V and J genes are TRBV18 and TRBJ1-1; D gene unclear. Trimming pared 4 bases from V and 1 base from J, leaving 16 bases between. Germline V gene lookup returns CDR1 KGHSH and CDR2 LQKENI. This CDR3 comprises 16 residues. CDR3: CASSRDTSGSNTEAFF. In nucleotides, the CDR3 is TGTGCCAGCTCACGTGACACCTCGGGTTCGAACACTGAAGCTTTCTTT.

This chain uses TRBV7-9 with TRBJ1-4; D gene ambiguous. CDR1 SEHNR and CDR2 FQNEAQ come from the germline V gene (reference sequence). The CDR3 loop spans 14 amino acids. V lost 1 base to trimming and J lost 2 bases, with 5 bases between them. CDR3 DNA: TGTGCCAGCAGCTTAGGACCGACTAATGAAAAACTGTTTTTT. Protein product: CASSLGPTNEKLFF.

This clone came up a few times. J is TRBJ1-5 and V is TRBV4-1; D remains unclear. The length of the CDR3 is 14 residues. Trimming removed 0 bases at V and 2 bases at J, with 5 bases between. Germline CDR1 MGHRA, CDR2 YSYEKL. The CDR3 nucleotides read TGCGCCAGCAGCCAAGATCTTGGCAATCAGCCCCAGCATTTT. Amino acid sequence: CASSQDLGNQPQHF.

The chain employs TRBV4-1 and TRBJ1-2, with 8 bases lining up with TRBD1. V lost 1 base to trimming and J lost 4 bases; unmatched junction nucleotides: 5. CDR1 and CDR2 (germline): MGHRA, YSYEKL. The CDR3 is made up of 15 amino acids. CDR3 region: CASSQGFDRGYGYTF. The CDR3 coding sequence is TGCGCCAGCAGCCAAGGATTTGACAGGGGCTATGGCTACACCTTC.

This CDR3 reads CASSEYGGGNTDTQYF. The DNA for the CDR3 is TGTGCCAGCAGTGAATATGGCGGGGGGAACACAGATACGCAGTATTTT. The rearrangement uses TRBV25-1 and TRBJ2-3; 8 bases fit TRBD2. V was pared by 0 bases and J by 2 bases, with 4 bases of the junction left unmatched. The CDR3 sequence is 16 residues long. Germline-derived CDR1 and CDR2 are MGHDK and SYGVNS.

This clone was detected once. The chain couples TRBV27 to TRBJ1-2, with 7 nucleotides matching TRBD1. Germline-derived CDR1 and CDR2 are MNHEY and SMNVEV (reference sequence). With 2 bases clipped from V and 1 base from J, the junction kept 4 bases outside the gene matches. There are 15 residues in the CDR3. The CDR3 protein is CASSLKGTVNYGYTF. CDR3 sequence (DNA): TGTGCCAGCAGTTTAAAAGGGACAGTTAACTATGGCTACACCTTC.

The chain combines TRBV11-2 with TRBJ2-7; D is perhaps TRBD2 (7 bases). The CDR3 contains 14 residues. Trimming removed 5 bases from V and 6 bases from J, with 17 bases in between. From germline, CDR1 is SGHAT and CDR2 FQNNGV. CDR3 coding DNA: TGTGCCAGCAGCAGAGGGGGACTAAAGACCGAGCAGTACTTC. Translation: CASSRGGLKTEQYF.

J is TRBJ2-1 and V is TRBV5-4, with 7 bases that match TRBD2. The CDR3 loop spans 14 amino acids. The germline V gene has CDR1 SGHNT and CDR2 YYREEE (reference sequence). The V and J ends lost 4 bases and 3 bases, in that order; junction bases with no gene match: 4. CDR3 in amino acids: CASSLSGDYNEQFF. The CDR3 nucleotides are TGTGCCAGCAGCCTCAGCGGGGACTACAATGAGCAGTTCTTC.

In this sample, this clone turned up once. This chain connects TRBV11-2 to TRBJ1-6, with 7 bases aligning to TRBD1. The junction had 10 bases not matched to a gene; V was cut back by 5 bases and J by 9 bases. The germline gives CDR1 SGHAT, CDR2 FQNNGV. The CDR3 consists of 15 residues. The CDR3 sequence is CASSQIDRDSSPLHF. DNA for the CDR3: TGTGCCAGCAGCCAAATCGACAGGGACAGTTCACCCCTCCACTTT. The full variable domain, rest sourced from reference TRBV11-2 and TRBJ1-6, is EAGVAQSPRYKIIEKRQSVAFWCNPISGHATLYWYQQILGQGPKLLIQFQNNGVVDDSQLPKDRFSAERLKGVDSTLKIQPAKLEDSAVYLCASSQIDRDSSPLHFGNGTRLTVT.

The gene calls are TRBV6-6 and TRBJ1-2; unclear D gene. V lost 5 bases, J lost 8 bases, and 12 bases lay in between. The CDR3 extends over 12 amino acids. Germline V gene data show CDR1 as MNHNY and CDR2 as SVGAGI (reference sequence). The CDR3 sequence is CASSRGGSGYTF. The CDR3 DNA reads as TGTGCCAGCAGTCGCGGCGGGTCGGGCTACACCTTC.

The genes are TRBV19 and TRBJ1-4; 8 positions agree with TRBD1. The CDR3 covers 14 residues. Germline CDR1 and CDR2: LNHDA and SQIVND (reference sequence). The V gene end was trimmed by 4 bases and the J gene end by 2 bases; junction bases not matched to a gene: 0. The CDR3: CASSRTGTNEKLFF. The DNA for the CDR3 is TGTGCCAGTAGTAGGACAGGGACTAATGAAAAACTGTTTTTT.

J is TRBJ2-7 and V is TRBV12-3 or TRBV12-4; a weak D match, TRBD1 (6 bases). The ends were cut back, 5 bases at V and 9 bases at J, with 17 bases in the middle. The CDR3 sequence is 13 residues long. CDR3 bases: TGTGCCAGCAGTCCGGACAGAAACGTACGGCAGTACTTC. It codes for CASSPDRNVRQYF.

The chain links TRBV7-9 to TRBJ2-2; tentatively, D is TRBD1 or TRBD2 (5 bases each). In germline, CDR1 is SEHNR, CDR2 FQNEAQ (reference sequence). The CDR3 covers 17 residues. The V gene lost 6 bases and the J gene lost 0 bases, with 17 bases spanning the gap. CDR3 in DNA: TGTGCCAGCAGTGGGGCTTTGGACTCGTCGAACACCGGGGAGCTGTTTTTT. Amino acids: CASSGALDSSNTGELFF. The variable domain in full, completed from reference TRBV7-9 and TRBJ2-2, reads DTGVSQNPRHKITKRGQNVTFRCDPISEHNRLYWYRQTLGQGPEFLTYFQNEAQLEKSRLLSDRFSAERPKGSFSTLEIQRTEQGDSAMYLCASSGALDSSNTGELFFGEGSRLTVL.

In this sample, this clone turned up once. V usage is TRBV10-3 and J usage is TRBJ2-7; the D is unclear. The CDR3 has 13 amino acids. V shed 4 bases and J shed 6 bases, with 13 bases lying between them. The germline V gene has CDR1 ENHRY and CDR2 SYGVKD. In nucleotides, the CDR3 is TGTGCCATCAGTGCACCAGGAGCTGCCGAGCAGTACTTC. Protein: CAISAPGAAEQYF.

This sequence joins TRBV3-1 (or the pseudogene TRBV3-2) and TRBJ1-1, with D perhaps TRBD1 (6 bases). Germline V gene lookup returns CDR1 LGHDT and CDR2 YNNKEL (reference sequence). This CDR3 region has 14 residues. Trimming cost V 1 base and J 4 bases, with 10 bases left between them. The CDR3, as DNA: TGTGCCAGCAGCCAAGTTGGGGGGCGCACTGAAGCTTTCTTT. As protein: CASSQVGGRTEAFF.